The 18 T cell receptor beta chains reported below all come from one sample, sequenced in a study of patients and donors after allogeneic stem cell transplantation. TCRdb re-analysed the RT-PCR reads in MiXCR, keeping a single row per CDR3 protein. The sample has about 200,000 distinct CDR3 sequences; 35% to 45% are singletons. The sample was blood, either unsorted or a sorted T cell fraction (not recorded which). These receptors originate from a human donor who was either an allogeneic HSCT recipient or a stem cell or donor lymphocyte infusion donor (not recorded which). It is not recorded whose cells these are; they may come from a transplant donor.

CDR3 nucleotides: TGTGCCAGCAGTCCGGGTGGGGGCCTGAGGGATCAGCCCCAGCATTTT. Its translation is CASSPGGGLRDQPQHF. This chain joins TRBV11-2 and TRBJ1-5, with a weak D call TRBD1 (6 bases). Germline assignment: CDR1 SGHAT and CDR2 FQNNGV. The CDR3 has 16 amino acids. The V end lost 6 bases, the J end lost 5 bases, and 20 bases lay between the germline ends.

This clonotype has only a few counts. The gene calls are TRBV30 and TRBJ1-5; D may be TRBD1 (5 bases). Trimming cost V 1 base and J 4 bases, with 8 bases left between them. The CDR3 length is 13 residues. CDR1 and CDR2 (germline): GTSNPN, SVGIG (reference sequence). CDR3 amino acids: CAWSDRGNQPQHF. The CDR3 DNA reads TGTGCCTGGAGTGACCGGGGGAATCAGCCCCAGCATTTT.

This clonotype appeared a few times. The gene calls are TRBV28 and TRBJ1-1; D remains ambiguous. The CDR3 sequence is 15 residues long. V was clipped by 6 bases and J by 0 bases, with 14 bases between them. The germline CDR1 and CDR2 sequences are MDHEN and SYDVKM. The CDR3 DNA is TGTGCCAGCAGGCCGGGCAGCAAGATGAACACTGAAGCTTTCTTT. This translates into CASRPGSKMNTEAFF.

In this sample, this clonotype turned up a few times. The gene calls are TRBV4-1 and TRBJ1-4, with TRBD1 matching over 9 bases. V lost 4 bases to trimming and J lost 7 bases; unmatched junction nucleotides: 4. From germline, CDR1 is MGHRA and CDR2 YSYEKL. The CDR3 totals 14 residues. The CDR3: CASSPTGGGEKLFF. CDR3 nucleotides: TGCGCCAGCAGCCCGACAGGGGGAGGTGAAAAACTGTTTTTT.

This clonotype was counted a few times. The chain joins TRBV29-1 to TRBJ2-5, with no clear D. V lost 4 bases to trimming and J lost 3 bases, with 9 bases between them. The CDR3 sequence is 12 residues long. The V gene's germline CDR1 is SQVTM and CDR2 ANQGSEA. The CDR3 nucleotides are TGCAGCGTTGCCCAGAGAGAAGAGACCCAGTACTTC. Its translation: CSVAQREETQYF.

V and J are TRBV10-3 and TRBJ2-1, with 10 bases lining up with TRBD1. The CDR3 covers 19 residues. V trimming: 0 bases; J trimming: 0 bases; junction bases outside the gene matches: 8. Germline assignment: CDR1 ENHRY and CDR2 SYGVKD. The CDR3 loop reads CAISESWDRGQSSYNEQFF. CDR3 coding DNA: TGTGCCATCAGTGAGTCATGGGACAGGGGCCAAAGCTCCTACAATGAGCAGTTCTTC.

This clonotype came up a few times. The chain employs TRBV29-1 and TRBJ1-3; 9 bases map to TRBD1. The CDR3 has 14 residues. The ends lost 5 bases at V and 4 bases at J; junction bases unmatched: 6. The V gene's germline CDR1 is SQVTM and CDR2 ANQGSEA. The CDR3 loop reads CSVSRDRAGNTIYF. The CDR3, as DNA: TGCAGCGTTTCCCGGGACAGGGCAGGAAACACCATATATTTT.

The V gene is TRBV5-5, the J gene TRBJ2-7, with TRBD1 as a possible D gene (6 bases). V lost 1 base and J 7 bases, leaving 12 bases between the germline ends. The CDR3 consists of 13 residues. Looked up from germline, CDR1 is SGHKS and CDR2 is YYEKEE (reference sequence). The CDR3 DNA reads as TGTGCCAGCAGCTTGCTCAGGGGACCGGAGCAGTACTTC. Translating it yields CASSLLRGPEQYF.

There are a few counts of this clonotype. The V and J genes are TRBV5-1 and TRBJ2-2, with D possibly being TRBD1 (6 bases). CDR1 and CDR2 (germline): SGHRS, YFSETQ. CDR3 size: 16 residues. Trimming removed 5 bases at V and 6 bases at J, with 20 bases between. CDR3 protein: CASRVGQRSDAGELFF. The CDR3 coding sequence is TGCGCCAGCAGGGTTGGACAGAGATCAGACGCCGGGGAGCTGTTTTTT. Complete variable domain (other parts from reference TRBV5-1 and TRBJ2-2): KAGVTQTPRYLIKTRGQQVTLSCSPISGHRSVSWYQQTPGQGLQFLFEYFSETQRNKGNFPGRFSGRQFSNSRSEMNVSTLELGDSALYLCASRVGQRSDAGELFFGEGSRLTVL.

This rearrangement joins TRBV6-5 to TRBJ1-2; 7 nucleotides line up with TRBD1. J was trimmed by 6 bases and V by 2 bases; bases with no gene match: 6. CDR1 is MNHEY, CDR2 SVGAGI, per germline. This CDR3 region has 14 residues. The CDR3 is CASSYPGQPDGYTF. For the CDR3, the DNA is TGTGCCAGCAGTTACCCGGGACAGCCGGATGGCTACACCTTC.

This clonotype occurred a few times. The chain is built from TRBV4-2 and TRBJ2-3; D possibly corresponds to TRBD1 (6 bases). Per germline, CDR1 LGHNA and CDR2 YNFKEQ. Trimming removed 4 bases at V and 2 bases at J, with 10 bases between. There are 14 residues in the CDR3. CDR3 DNA sequence: TGTGCCAGCAGCCTTGGACAGTTCACAGATACGCAGTATTTT. Translation gives CASSLGQFTDTQYF.

The chain is built from TRBV12-3 or TRBV12-4 and TRBJ1-2, with D possibly TRBD1 on 5 matching bases. The CDR3 is 14 amino acids. With 7 bases removed from V and 6 bases from J, the gap between germline ends came to 18 bases. CDR3 in amino acids: CASTPLLGDDGYTF. The CDR3 nucleotides read TGTGCCAGCACCCCACTTCTAGGGGATGATGGCTACACCTTC.

The V gene is TRBV25-1, the J gene TRBJ2-3; 9 bases are shared with TRBD2. The CDR3 contains 14 residues. Germline V lookup: CDR1 MGHDK, CDR2 SYGVNS. Trimming at V came to 5 bases and at J to 6 bases, leaving 6 bases not matched to a gene. CDR3 DNA sequence: TGTGCCAGCAGTTTAGCGGGGGACCGGGATACGCAGTATTTT. It codes for CASSLAGDRDTQYF.

The chain couples TRBV12-3 or TRBV12-4 to TRBJ1-6; possible D gene TRBD1, 6 bases. Trimming left V 3 bases short and J 6 bases short, with 15 bases between. The CDR3 loop spans 16 amino acids. The CDR3 bases are TGTGCCAGCAGTTTCCGGGGGGGGCACGGTAATTCACCCCTCCACTTT. Translated, it gives CASSFRGGHGNSPLHF.

The chain employs TRBV20-1 and TRBJ2-2; TRBD2 matches at 9 bases. CDR3 size: 18 residues. Germline CDR1 and CDR2: DFQATT and SNEGSKA (reference sequence). V trimming: 0 bases; J trimming: 6 bases; junction bases outside the gene matches: 14. The CDR3 protein is CSARDSRTSAIRAGELFF. The CDR3 nucleotides are TGCAGTGCTAGAGATTCAAGGACTAGCGCCATTCGGGCCGGGGAGCTGTTTTTT.

This clonotype was seen more than once but under ten times. The rearrangement joins TRBV11-2 to TRBJ2-1; D remains unclear. Per the germline V gene, CDR1 is SGHAT and CDR2 is FQNNGV. This CDR3 spans 13 amino acids. V gave up 1 base and J gave up 8 bases, with 9 bases separating them. The CDR3 DNA sequence: TGTGCCAGCAGCTTAGTGACCTTAGATGAGCAGTTCTTC. Translated: CASSLVTLDEQFF.

The chain uses TRBV21-1 and TRBJ2-3; no check of the table's D call, TRBD1, against the DNA was made. TRBV21-1 is an annotated pseudogene. The CDR3 runs 15 residues. The CDR3 sequence is CASSTNRVPTDTQYF. CDR3 in DNA: TGTGCCAGCAGCACAAACAGGGTTCCCACAGATACGCAGTATTTT.

As regards this clonotype: At one of its ends the junction is not consistent with the germline gene, which may arise from a read error. The CDR3 spells CSATGVLREKLFF. CDR3 DNA: TGCAGCGCTACAGGGGTTCTTAGAGAAAAACTGTTTTTT. V gene TRBV20-1 combines with J gene TRBJ1-4; 7 bases line up with TRBD1. This CDR3 contains 13 residues. CDR1 DFQATT and CDR2 SNEGSKA come from the germline V gene (reference sequence).